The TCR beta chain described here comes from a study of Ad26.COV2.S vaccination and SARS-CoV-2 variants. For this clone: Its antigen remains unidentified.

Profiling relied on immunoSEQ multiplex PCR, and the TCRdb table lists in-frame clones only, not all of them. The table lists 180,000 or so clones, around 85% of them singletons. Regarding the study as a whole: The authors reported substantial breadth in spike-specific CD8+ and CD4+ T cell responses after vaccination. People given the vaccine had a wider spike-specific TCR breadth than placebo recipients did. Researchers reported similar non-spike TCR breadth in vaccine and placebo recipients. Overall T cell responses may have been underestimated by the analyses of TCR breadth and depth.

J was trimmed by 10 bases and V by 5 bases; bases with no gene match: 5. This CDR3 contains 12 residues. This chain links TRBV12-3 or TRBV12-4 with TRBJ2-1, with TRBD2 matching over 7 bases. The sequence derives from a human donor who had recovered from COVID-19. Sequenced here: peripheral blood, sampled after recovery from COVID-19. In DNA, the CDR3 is TGTGCCAGCAGTACTAGCGTCGGCGAGCAGTTCTTC. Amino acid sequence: CASSTSVGEQFF.